This T cell receptor beta chain was retrieved from a study of cytomegalovirus exposure and HLA in healthy donors. Study conclusions and caveats: The authors judged a highly shared variant cluster likely a sequencing artifact. Common viral pathogens seemed to be connected with several of the most significant clusters, according to a later analysis. Indistinguishable V segments such as TRBV6-2 and TRBV6-3 were excluded.

PCR was performed using 60 Vbeta and 13 Jbeta primers. Profiling relied on immunoSEQ multiplex PCR, and the TCRdb table lists in-frame clones only, not all of them. The data show some 150,000 clones, with over 60% seen just once and approximately 1.6% held by the top ten. Worth noting for this clone: The antigen is unknown.

There are 18 residues in the CDR3. V lost 1 base, J lost 2 bases, and 9 bases stayed unmatched. Germline lookup yields CDR1 KGHSH and CDR2 LQKENI. The genes are TRBV18 and TRBJ2-2, with 8 bases identical to TRBD1. The clonotype comes from a woman between 25 and 40 years old in good health and CMV-seronegative. The source material was PBMCs. The CDR3 bases are TGTGCCAGCTCACCACTATCAACAGGGGGGCCTAACACCGGGGAGCTGTTTTTT. Translating gives CASSPLSTGGPNTGELFF.